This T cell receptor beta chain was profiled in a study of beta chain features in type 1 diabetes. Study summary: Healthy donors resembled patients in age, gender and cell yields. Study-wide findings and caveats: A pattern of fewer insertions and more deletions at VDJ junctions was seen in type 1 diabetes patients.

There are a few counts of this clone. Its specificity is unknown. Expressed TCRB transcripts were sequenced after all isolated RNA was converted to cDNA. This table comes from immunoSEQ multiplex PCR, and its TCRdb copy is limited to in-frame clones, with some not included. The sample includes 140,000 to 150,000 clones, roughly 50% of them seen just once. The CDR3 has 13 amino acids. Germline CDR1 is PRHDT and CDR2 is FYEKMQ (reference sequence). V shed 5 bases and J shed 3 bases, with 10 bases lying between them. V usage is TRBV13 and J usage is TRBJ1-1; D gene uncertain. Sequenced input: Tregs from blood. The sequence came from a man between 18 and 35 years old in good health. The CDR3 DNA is TGTGCCAGCAGCCCACCATCGGACACTGAAGCTTTCTTT. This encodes CASSPPSDTEAFF. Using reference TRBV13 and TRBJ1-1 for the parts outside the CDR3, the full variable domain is AAGVIQSPRHLIKEKRETATLKCYPIPRHDTVYWYQQGPGQDPQFLISFYEKMQSDKGSIPDRFSAQQFSDYHSELNMSSLELGDSALYFCASSPPSDTEAFFGQGTRLTVV.